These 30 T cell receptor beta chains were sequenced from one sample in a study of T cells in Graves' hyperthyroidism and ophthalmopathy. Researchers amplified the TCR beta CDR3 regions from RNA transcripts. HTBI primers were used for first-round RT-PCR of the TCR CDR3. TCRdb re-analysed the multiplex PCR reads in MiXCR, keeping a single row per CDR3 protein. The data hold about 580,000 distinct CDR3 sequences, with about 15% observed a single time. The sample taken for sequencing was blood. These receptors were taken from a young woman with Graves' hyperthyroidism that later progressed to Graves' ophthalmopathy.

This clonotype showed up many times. Here the CDR3 DNA reads TGTGCCAGCAGTTACGGGGGGGGGATGAACACTGAAGCTTTCTTT. Protein: CASSYGGGMNTEAFF. This chain joins TRBV6-5 and TRBJ1-1; the D gene is possibly TRBD1 (5 bases). V was clipped by 2 bases and J by 0 bases, with 10 bases between them. Germline-derived CDR1 and CDR2 are MNHEY and SVGAGI. The CDR3 has 15 residues.

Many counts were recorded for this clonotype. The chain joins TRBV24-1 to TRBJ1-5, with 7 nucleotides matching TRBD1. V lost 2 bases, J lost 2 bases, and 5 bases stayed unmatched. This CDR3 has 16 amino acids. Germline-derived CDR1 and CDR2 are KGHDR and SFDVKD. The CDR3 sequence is CATSDSHRGGNQPQHF. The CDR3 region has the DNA TGTGCCACCAGTGATTCGCACAGGGGAGGCAATCAGCCCCAGCATTTT.

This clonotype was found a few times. The chain's CDR3 is CASSPQIGGNQPQHF. For the CDR3, the DNA is TGTGCCAGCAGCCCCCAGATCGGGGGCAATCAGCCCCAGCATTTT. This chain connects TRBV5-5 to TRBJ1-5, with D uncertain. CDR3 length: 15 residues. The germline CDR1 and CDR2 sequences are SGHKS and YYEKEE (reference sequence). V was shortened by 4 bases and J by 2 bases, with 13 bases between the two germline ends. The entire variable domain, with the rest obtained from reference TRBV5-5 and TRBJ1-5, is as follows: DAGVTQSPTHLIKTRGQQVTLRCSPISGHKSVSWYQQVLGQGPQFIFQYYEKEERGRGNFPDRFSARQFPNYSSELNVNALLLGDSALYLCASSPQIGGNQPQHFGDGTRLSIL.

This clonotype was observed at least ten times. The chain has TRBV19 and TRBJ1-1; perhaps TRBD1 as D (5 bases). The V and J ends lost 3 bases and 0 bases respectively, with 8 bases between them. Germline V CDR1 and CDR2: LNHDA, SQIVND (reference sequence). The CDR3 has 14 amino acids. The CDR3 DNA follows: TGTGCCAGTAGTATTGCAGGGTTGAACACTGAAGCTTTCTTT. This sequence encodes CASSIAGLNTEAFF.

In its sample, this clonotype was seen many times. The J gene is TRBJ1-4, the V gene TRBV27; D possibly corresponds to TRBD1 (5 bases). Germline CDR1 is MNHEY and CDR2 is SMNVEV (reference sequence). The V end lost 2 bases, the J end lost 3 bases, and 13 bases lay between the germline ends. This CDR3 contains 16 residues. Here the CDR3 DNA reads TGTGCCAGCAGTTTACAGGGTCCTTCTGCTAATGAAAAACTGTTTTTT. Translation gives CASSLQGPSANEKLFF.

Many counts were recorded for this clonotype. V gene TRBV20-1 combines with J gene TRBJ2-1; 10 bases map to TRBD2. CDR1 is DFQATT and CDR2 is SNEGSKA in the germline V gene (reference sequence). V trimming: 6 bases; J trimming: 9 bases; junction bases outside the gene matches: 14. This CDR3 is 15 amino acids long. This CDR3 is CSANHPAGGLGEQFF. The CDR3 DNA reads TGCAGTGCCAACCATCCAGCGGGAGGGCTTGGTGAGCAGTTCTTC.

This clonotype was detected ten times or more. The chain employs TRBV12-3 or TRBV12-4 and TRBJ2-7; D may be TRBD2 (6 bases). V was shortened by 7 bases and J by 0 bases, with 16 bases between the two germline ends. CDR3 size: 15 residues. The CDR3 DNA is TGTGCCAGCACCCTTAGCGGAGCCTCCTCCTACGAGCAGTACTTC. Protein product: CASTLSGASSYEQYF.

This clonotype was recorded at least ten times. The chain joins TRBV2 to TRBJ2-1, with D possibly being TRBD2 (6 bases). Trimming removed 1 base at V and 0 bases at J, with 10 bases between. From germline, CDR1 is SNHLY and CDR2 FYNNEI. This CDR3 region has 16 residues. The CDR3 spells CASSEGGGSSYNEQFF. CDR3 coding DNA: TGTGCCAGCAGTGAAGGAGGAGGGAGCTCCTACAATGAGCAGTTCTTC.

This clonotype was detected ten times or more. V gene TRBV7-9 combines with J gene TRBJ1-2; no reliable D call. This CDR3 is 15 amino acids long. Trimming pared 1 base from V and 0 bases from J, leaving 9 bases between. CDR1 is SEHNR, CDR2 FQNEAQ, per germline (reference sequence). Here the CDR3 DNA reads TGTGCCAGCAGCTTAGGAGGCGGGACTAACTATGGCTACACCTTC. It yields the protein CASSLGGGTNYGYTF. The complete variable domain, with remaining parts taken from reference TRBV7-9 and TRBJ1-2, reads DTGVSQNPRHKITKRGQNVTFRCDPISEHNRLYWYRQTLGQGPEFLTYFQNEAQLEKSRLLSDRFSAERPKGSFSTLEIQRTEQGDSAMYLCASSLGGGTNYGYTFGSGTRLTVV.

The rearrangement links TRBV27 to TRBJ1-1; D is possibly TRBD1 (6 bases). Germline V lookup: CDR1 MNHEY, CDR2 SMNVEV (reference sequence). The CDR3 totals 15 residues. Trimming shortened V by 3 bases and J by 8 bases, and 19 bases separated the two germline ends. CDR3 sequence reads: CASSLSYGEGVEAFF. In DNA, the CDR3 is TGTGCCAGCAGTTTGTCATACGGGGAGGGGGTAGAAGCTTTCTTT.

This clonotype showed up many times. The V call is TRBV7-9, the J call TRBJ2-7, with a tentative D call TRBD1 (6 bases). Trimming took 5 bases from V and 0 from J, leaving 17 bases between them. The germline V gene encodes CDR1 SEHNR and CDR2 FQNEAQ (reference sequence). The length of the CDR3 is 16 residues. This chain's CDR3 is CASSPAAGASSYEQYF. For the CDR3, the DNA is TGTGCCAGCAGCCCCGCTGCAGGGGCAAGCTCCTACGAGCAGTACTTC.

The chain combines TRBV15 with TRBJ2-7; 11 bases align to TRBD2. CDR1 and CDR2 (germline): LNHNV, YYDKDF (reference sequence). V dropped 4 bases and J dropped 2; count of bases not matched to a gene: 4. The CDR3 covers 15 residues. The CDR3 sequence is CATSTRLAGTYEQYF. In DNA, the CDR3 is TGTGCCACCAGCACCAGACTAGCGGGGACCTACGAGCAGTACTTC.

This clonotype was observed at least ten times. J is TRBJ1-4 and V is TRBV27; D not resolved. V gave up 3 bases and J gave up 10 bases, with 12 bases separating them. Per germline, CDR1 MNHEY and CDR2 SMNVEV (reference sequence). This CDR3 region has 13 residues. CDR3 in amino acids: CASSFGPKGKLFF. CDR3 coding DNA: TGTGCCAGCAGTTTCGGACCCAAGGGAAAACTGTTTTTT.

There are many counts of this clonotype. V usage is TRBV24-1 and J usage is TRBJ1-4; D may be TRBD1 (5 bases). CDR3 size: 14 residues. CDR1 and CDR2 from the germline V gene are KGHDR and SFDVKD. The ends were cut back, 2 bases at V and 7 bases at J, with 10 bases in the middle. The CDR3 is CATSDSGGGEKLFF. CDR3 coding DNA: TGTGCCACCAGTGATTCGGGGGGTGGTGAAAAACTGTTTTTT.

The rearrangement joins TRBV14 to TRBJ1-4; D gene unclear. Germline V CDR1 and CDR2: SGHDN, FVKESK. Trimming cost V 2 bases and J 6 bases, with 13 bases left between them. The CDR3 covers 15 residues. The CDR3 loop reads CASSQFGRGDEKLFF. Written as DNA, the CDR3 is TGTGCCAGCAGCCAATTCGGACGGGGAGATGAAAAACTGTTTTTT.

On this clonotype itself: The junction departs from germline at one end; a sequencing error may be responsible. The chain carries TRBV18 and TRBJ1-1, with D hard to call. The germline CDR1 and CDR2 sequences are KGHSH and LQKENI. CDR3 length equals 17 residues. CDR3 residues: CARSPGLTSLEFTEAFF. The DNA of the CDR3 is TGTGCCCGCTCACCGGGGTTAACCAGTTTGGAGTTCACTGAAGCTTTCTTT.

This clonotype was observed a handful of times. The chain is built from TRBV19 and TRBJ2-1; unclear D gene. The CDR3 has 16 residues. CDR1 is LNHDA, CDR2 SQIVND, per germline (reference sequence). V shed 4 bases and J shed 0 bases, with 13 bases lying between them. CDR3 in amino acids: CASSKWARSSYNEQFF. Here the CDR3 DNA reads TGTGCCAGTAGTAAGTGGGCACGTAGCTCCTACAATGAGCAGTTCTTC.

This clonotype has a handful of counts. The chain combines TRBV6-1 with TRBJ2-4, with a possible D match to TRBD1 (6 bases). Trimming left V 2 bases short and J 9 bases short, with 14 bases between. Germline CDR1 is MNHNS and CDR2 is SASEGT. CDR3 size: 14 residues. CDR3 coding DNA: TGTGCCAGCAGTGAATCCAGGGGAATCAGCATTCAGTACTTC. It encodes CASSESRGISIQYF.

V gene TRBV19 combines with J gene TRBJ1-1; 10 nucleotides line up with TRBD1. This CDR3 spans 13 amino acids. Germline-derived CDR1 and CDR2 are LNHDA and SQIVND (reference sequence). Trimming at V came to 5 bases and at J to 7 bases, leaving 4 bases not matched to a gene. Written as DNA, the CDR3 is TGTGCCAGTAGTCGGGACAGGGGCGTTGAAGCTTTCTTT. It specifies CASSRDRGVEAFF.

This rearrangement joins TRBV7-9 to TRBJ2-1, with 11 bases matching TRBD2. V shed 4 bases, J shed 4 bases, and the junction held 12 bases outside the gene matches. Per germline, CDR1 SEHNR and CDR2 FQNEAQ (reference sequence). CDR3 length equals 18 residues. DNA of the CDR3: TGTGCCAGCAGCTCTACTAGCGGGAGCAGGGATAGGTACAATGAGCAGTTCTTC. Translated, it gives CASSSTSGSRDRYNEQFF.

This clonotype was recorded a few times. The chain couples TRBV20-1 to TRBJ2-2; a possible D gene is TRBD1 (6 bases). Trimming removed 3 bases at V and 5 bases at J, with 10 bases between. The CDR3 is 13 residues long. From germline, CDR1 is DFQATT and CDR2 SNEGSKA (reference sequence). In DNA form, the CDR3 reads TGCAGTGCTAGCTTACAGGGAACCGGGGAGCTGTTTTTT. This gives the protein CSASLQGTGELFF.

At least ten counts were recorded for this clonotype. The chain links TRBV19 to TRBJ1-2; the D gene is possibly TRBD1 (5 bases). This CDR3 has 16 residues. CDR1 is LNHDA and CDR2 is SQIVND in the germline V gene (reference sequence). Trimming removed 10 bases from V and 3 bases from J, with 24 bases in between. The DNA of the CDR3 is TGTGCCACCGCACGCCTGGCGGGGGTGAAGGACTATGGCTACACCTTC. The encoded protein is CATARLAGVKDYGYTF.

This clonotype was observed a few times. CDR3 DNA: TGTGCCAGCGGACAGCGGGAGAGCACAGATACGCAGTATTTT. This sequence encodes CASGQRESTDTQYF. The chain recombines TRBV9 with TRBJ2-3, with TRBD2 identical over 8 bases. Per germline, CDR1 SGDLS and CDR2 YYNGEE. The CDR3 spans 14 residues. Trimming took 7 bases from V and 0 from J; bases not matched to a gene: 4.

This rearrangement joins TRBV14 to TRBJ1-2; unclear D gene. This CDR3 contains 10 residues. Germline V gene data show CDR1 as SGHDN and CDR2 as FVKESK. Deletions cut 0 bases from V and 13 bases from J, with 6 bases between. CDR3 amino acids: CASSQDIVTF. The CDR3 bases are TGTGCCAGCAGCCAAGATATCGTCACCTTC.

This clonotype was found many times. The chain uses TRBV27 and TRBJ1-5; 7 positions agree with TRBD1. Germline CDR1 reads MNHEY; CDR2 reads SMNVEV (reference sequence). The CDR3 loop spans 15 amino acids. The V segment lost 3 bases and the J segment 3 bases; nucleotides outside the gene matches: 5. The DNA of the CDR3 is TGTGCCAGCAGTTTTAGACAGGGAGACAATCAGCCCCAGCATTTT. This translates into CASSFRQGDNQPQHF.

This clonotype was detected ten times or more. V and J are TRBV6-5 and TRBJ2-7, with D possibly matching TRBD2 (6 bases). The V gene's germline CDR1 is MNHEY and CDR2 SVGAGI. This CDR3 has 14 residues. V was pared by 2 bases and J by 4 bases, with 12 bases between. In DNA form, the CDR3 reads TGTGCCAGCAGTTACATAGCGGACGGATACGAGCAGTACTTC. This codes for CASSYIADGYEQYF.

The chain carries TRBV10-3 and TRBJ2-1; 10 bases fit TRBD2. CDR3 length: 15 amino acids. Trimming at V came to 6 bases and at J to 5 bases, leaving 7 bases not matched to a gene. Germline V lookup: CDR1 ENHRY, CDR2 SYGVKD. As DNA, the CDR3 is TGTGCCATCAGCGAAGGGACTAGCGCTAACAATGAGCAGTTCTTC. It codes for CAISEGTSANNEQFF.

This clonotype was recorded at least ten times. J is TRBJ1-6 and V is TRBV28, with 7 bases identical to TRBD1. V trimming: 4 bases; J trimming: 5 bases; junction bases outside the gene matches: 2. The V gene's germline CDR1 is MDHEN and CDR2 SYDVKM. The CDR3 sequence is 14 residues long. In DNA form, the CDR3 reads TGTGCCAGCAGTTGGACAGGAAATAATTCACCCCTCCACTTT. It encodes CASSWTGNNSPLHF.

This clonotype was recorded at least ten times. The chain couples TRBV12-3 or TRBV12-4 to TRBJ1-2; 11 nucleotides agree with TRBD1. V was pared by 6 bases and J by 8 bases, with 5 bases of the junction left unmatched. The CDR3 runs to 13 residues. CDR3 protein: CASSLWTGGGYTF. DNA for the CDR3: TGTGCCAGCAGCTTGTGGACAGGGGGCGGCTACACCTTC.

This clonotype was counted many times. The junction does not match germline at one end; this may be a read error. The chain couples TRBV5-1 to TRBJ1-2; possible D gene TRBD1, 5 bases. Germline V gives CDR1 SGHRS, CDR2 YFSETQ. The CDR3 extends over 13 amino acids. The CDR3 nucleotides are TGTGCCAGCAGCTTAGCAGGGAACTATGGCTACACCTTC. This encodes CASSLAGNYGYTF.